This T cell receptor beta chain stems from a study of cytomegalovirus exposure and HLA in healthy donors. Regarding the study as a whole: Several V segments, TRBV6-2 and TRBV6-3 among them, could not be told apart and were dropped.

After removal of 1 base from V and 11 bases from J, the junction contained 5 bases not matched to a gene. CDR3 length: 13 residues. Germline loops: CDR1 LNHNV, CDR2 YYDKDF (reference sequence). PCR amplification relied on 60 Vbeta primers (plus 13 Jbeta primers). Measured with immunoSEQ multiplex PCR; TCRdb has only the in-frame clones, and not every one. The data contain more than 90,000 clones, about 80% of them singletons. This clone has more than one count but fewer than ten. Its antigen is not known. The source is a woman aged 55-69 years in good health and CMV-seronegative. This chain links TRBV15 with TRBJ1-1; the match to TRBD1 covers 9 bases. The sample was PBMCs. Here the CDR3 reads CATSRGDRELAFF. CDR3 coding DNA: TGTGCCACCAGCAGAGGGGACAGGGAATTGGCTTTCTTT.